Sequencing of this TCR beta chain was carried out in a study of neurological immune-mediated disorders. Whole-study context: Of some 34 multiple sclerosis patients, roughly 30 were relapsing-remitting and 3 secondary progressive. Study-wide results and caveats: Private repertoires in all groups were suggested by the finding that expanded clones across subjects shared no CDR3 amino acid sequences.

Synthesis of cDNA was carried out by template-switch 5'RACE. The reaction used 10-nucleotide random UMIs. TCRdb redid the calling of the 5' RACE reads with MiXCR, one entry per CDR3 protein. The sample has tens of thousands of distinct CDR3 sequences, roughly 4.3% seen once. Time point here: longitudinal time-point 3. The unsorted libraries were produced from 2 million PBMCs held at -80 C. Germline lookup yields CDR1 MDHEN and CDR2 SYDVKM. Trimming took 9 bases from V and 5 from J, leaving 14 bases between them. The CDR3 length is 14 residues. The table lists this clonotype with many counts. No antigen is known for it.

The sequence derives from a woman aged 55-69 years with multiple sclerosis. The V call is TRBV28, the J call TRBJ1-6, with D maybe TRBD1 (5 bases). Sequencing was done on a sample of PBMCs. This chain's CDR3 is CARKSGTDNSPLHF. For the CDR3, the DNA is TGTGCCAGAAAATCCGGGACGGATAATTCACCCCTCCACTTT.